Listed here is a single T cell receptor beta chain. Trimming removed 5 bases from V and 0 bases from J, with 8 bases in between. Germline CDR1 and CDR2: SGHAT and FQNNGV. CDR3 length: 14 residues. Recruitment covered about two dozen US areas and drew participants whose ages spanned about 18 to 89 years. Categorization into cohorts depended on clinical history that participants reported. This specimen belongs to a study of blood T cell repertoires in COVID-19. Overall study context: The origin of the acute and convalescent COVID-19 samples was the United States, Italy and Spain.

Authors' processing steps: Estimation of nucleated cell counts was performed using reference gene primer amplification. Assay used: immunoSEQ multiplex PCR; TCRdb lists only in-frame clones, some missing. V, J and clone size are taken as reported in that table, and D and trimming were inferred from the DNA itself. The table shows about 200,000 clones, with nearly 90% occurring only once. This chain joins TRBV11-2 and TRBJ1-5; D is unresolved. The sample taken for sequencing was PBMCs or T cells enriched from blood (not recorded which). The TCR was taken from a woman aged 30 to 39 with acute COVID-19. CDR3 DNA sequence: TGTGCCAGCAGCCGAACCGGTAGCAATCAGCCCCAGCATTTT. Its protein product is CASSRTGSNQPQHF.